The present entry profiles one T cell receptor beta chain with its context. Antigen: not known. These data come from a study of T cell clonotyping in hematopoietic cell transplantation. Repertoires were generated with immunoSEQ multiplex PCR, while TCRdb's copy carries only in-frame clones and drops some. This sample has 30,000 to 45,000 clones, with roughly 88% found just once. Points from the study as a whole: Broader posttransplant TCR repertoire diversity was predicted by graft donor and pretransplant recipient Inverse Simpson Index values. Recipient TCR diversity dropped after transplant; expanded clonotypes rose from day 30 to 180.

Germline lookup yields CDR1 SGHVS and CDR2 FNYEAQ. V was trimmed by 4 bases and J by 5 bases, leaving 14 bases between them. This CDR3 is built from 14 residues. The gene calls are TRBV7-6 and TRBJ2-5; D may correspond to TRBD1 or TRBD2 (5 bases each). The clonotype was recovered from a woman aged 40 to 50 in good health. Some clones in this sample may be carry-over from other donors' samples. Material: peripheral blood mononuclear cells. CDR3 in amino acids: CASSSGTSGETQYF. CDR3 bases: TGTGCCAGCAGCTCCGGGACCAGTGGGGAGACCCAGTACTTC.